Sequencing of this TCR beta chain was carried out in a study of cytomegalovirus exposure and HLA in healthy donors. Study-level background: Later, an analysis reported that the 130 or so validation repertoires had used the same platform as the approximately 680 first-cohort repertoires.

Produced via immunoSEQ multiplex PCR; TCRdb's table is partial and in-frame only. The sample lists more than 150,000 clones; more than 80% were seen once. Source material: PBMCs. The TCR sequence derives from a man aged 18 to 30 in good health and CMV-seropositive.

The CDR3 nucleotides read TGTGCCAGCAGCTTGGGCCAAGCCATCTACGAGCAGTACTTC. Translating gives CASSLGQAIYEQYF. The chain carries TRBV5-6 and TRBJ2-7; D remains ambiguous. The ends were cut back, 0 bases at V and 3 bases at J, with 10 bases in the middle. Germline CDR1 reads SGHDT; CDR2 reads YYEEEE. The CDR3 is 14 residues long. Supplemented by reference TRBV5-6 and TRBJ2-7, the full variable domain reads DAGVTQSPTHLIKTRGQQVTLRCSPKSGHDTVSWYQQALGQGPQFIFQYYEEEERQRGNFPDRFSGHQFPNYSSELNVNALLLGDSALYLCASSLGQAIYEQYFGPGTRLTVT.